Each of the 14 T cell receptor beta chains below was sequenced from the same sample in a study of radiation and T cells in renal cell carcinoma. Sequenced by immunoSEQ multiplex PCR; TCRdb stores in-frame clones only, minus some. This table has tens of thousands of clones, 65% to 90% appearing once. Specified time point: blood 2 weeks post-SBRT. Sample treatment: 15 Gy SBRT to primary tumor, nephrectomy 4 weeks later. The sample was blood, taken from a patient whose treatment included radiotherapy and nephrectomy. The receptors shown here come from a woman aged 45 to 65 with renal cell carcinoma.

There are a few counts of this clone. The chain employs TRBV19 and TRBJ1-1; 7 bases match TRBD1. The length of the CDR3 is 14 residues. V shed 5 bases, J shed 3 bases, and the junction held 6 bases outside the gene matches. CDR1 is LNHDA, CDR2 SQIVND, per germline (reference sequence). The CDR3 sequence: CASSPRQGYTEAFF. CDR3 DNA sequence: TGTGCCAGTAGTCCGAGACAGGGATACACTGAAGCTTTCTTT.

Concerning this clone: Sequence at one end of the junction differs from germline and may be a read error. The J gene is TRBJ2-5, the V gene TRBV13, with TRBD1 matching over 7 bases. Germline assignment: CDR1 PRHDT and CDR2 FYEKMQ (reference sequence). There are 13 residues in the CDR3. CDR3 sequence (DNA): TGTGCCAGCAGGTTAGGGACAGAAGAGACCCAGTACTTC. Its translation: CASRLGTEETQYF.

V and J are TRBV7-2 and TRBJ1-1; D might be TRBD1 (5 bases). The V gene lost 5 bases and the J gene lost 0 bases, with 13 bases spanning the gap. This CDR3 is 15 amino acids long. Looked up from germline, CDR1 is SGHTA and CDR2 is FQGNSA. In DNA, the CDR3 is TGTGCCAGCAGCCAACAGGCGATTATGAACACTGAAGCTTTCTTT. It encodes CASSQQAIMNTEAFF.

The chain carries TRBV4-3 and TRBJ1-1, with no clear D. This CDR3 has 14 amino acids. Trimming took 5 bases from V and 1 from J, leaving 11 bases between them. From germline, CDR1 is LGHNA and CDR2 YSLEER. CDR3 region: CASSFGLGNTEAFF. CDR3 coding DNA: TGCGCCAGCAGCTTCGGGCTGGGGAACACTGAAGCTTTCTTT.

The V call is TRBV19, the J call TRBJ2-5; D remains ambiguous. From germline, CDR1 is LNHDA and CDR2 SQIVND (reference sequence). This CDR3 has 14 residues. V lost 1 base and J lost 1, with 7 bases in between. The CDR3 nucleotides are TGTGCCAGTAGTATAGCCCTACCCCAAGAGACCCAGTACTTC. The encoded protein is CASSIALPQETQYF.

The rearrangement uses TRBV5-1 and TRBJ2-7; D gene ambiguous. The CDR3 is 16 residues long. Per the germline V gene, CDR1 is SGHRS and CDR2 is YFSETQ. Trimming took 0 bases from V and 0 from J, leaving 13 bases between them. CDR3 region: CASSLGWTSVSYEQYF. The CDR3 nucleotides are TGCGCCAGCAGCTTGGGGTGGACGTCCGTCTCCTACGAGCAGTACTTC.

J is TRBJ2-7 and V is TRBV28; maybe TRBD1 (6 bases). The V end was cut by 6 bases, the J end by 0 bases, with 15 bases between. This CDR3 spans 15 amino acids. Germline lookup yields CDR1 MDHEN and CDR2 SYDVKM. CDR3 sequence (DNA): TGTGCCAGCAGCCCCAGTCGGGACACCTCCTACGAGCAGTACTTC. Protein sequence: CASSPSRDTSYEQYF.

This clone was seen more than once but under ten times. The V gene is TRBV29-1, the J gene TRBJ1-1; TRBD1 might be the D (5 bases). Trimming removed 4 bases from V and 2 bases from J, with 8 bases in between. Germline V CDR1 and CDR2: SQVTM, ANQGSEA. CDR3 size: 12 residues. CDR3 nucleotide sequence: TGCAGCGTTGGACAGACAAACACTGAAGCTTTCTTT. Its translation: CSVGQTNTEAFF.

The CDR3 DNA follows: TGTGCCAGTAGTATAAGGGGGAGCACTGAAGCTTTCTTT. Translated, it gives CASSIRGSTEAFF. The chain joins TRBV19 to TRBJ1-1; weak D call: TRBD1 (6 bases). Germline CDR1 and CDR2: LNHDA and SQIVND (reference sequence). This CDR3 spans 13 amino acids. Trimming cost V 2 bases and J 4 bases, with 8 bases left between them.

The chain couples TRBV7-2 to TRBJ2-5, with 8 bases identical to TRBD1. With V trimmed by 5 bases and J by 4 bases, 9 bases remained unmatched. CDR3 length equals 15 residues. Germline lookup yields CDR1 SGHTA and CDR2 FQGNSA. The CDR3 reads CASSHNSGTGETQYF. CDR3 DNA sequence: TGTGCCAGCAGCCACAATAGTGGGACAGGAGAGACCCAGTACTTC.

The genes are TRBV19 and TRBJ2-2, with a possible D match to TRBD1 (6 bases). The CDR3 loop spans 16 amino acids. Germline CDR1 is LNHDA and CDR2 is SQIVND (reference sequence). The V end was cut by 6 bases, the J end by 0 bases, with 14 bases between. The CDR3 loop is CASRMDRGTNTGELFF. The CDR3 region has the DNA TGTGCCAGTAGGATGGACAGAGGAACGAACACCGGGGAGCTGTTTTTT.

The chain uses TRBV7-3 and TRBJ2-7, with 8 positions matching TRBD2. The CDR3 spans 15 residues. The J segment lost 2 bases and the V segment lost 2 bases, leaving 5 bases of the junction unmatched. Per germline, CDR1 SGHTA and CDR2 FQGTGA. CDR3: CASSLYPGGAYEQYF. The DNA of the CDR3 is TGTGCCAGCAGCTTATATCCGGGAGGGGCCTACGAGCAGTACTTC.

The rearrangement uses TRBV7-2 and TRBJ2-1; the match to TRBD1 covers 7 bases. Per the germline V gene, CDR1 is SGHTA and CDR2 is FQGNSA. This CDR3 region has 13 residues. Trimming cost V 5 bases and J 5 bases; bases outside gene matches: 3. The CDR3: CASSPGQHNEQFF. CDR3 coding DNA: TGTGCCAGCAGCCCGGGACAGCACAATGAGCAGTTCTTC.

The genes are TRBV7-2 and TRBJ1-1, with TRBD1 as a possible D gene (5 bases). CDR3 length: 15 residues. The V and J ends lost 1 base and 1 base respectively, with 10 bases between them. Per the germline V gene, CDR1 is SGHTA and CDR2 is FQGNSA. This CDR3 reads CASSLEGGENTEAFF. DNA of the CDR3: TGTGCCAGCAGCTTAGAGGGAGGGGAGAACACTGAAGCTTTCTTT.